These 16 T cell receptor beta chains came from one sample sequenced in a study of Ad26.COV2.S vaccination and SARS-CoV-2 variants. The treatment is: approximately 18 received Ad26.COV2.S at low or high dose, single or two shots; about 5 received placebo; per-sample allocation not given. It was on day 63 after the first vaccine or placebo injection that samples were taken. Method: immunoSEQ multiplex PCR; TCRdb's copy keeps in-frame clones and lacks some. Here the sample spans 300,000 to 400,000 clones, 86% being singletons. The sample in question was peripheral blood, obtained in a trial of Ad26.COV2.S vaccine versus placebo. All receptors come from a person aged 18-65 years who received the Ad26.COV2.S COVID-19 vaccine or a placebo.

The chain has TRBV7-2 and TRBJ2-7; 7 bases fit TRBD1. Germline assignment: CDR1 SGHTA and CDR2 FQGNSA. V lost 4 bases to trimming and J lost 4 bases; unmatched junction nucleotides: 7. The CDR3 spans 14 residues. The CDR3 spells CASSSAGGRYEQYF. The CDR3 nucleotides are TGTGCCAGCAGCTCGGCAGGGGGTCGGTACGAGCAGTACTTC.

The rearrangement joins TRBV5-1 to TRBJ1-6, with D hard to call. The CDR3 covers 15 residues. CDR1 SGHRS and CDR2 YFSETQ come from the germline V gene. V lost 0 bases, J lost 6 bases, and 10 bases lay in between. The CDR3 DNA reads TGCGCCAGCAGCTTGGAAGGGTTACCTAATTCACCCCTCCACTTT. It translates to CASSLEGLPNSPLHF.

The chain links TRBV10-3 to TRBJ2-2, with D hard to call. In germline, CDR1 is ENHRY, CDR2 SYGVKD. This CDR3 spans 16 amino acids. V was cut by 4 bases and J by 1 base, with 13 bases left in between. CDR3 residues: CAISGTGQENTGELFF. CDR3 DNA sequence: TGTGCCATCAGTGGAACGGGCCAAGAGAACACCGGGGAGCTGTTTTTT.

The V call is TRBV7-9, the J call TRBJ1-2; D remains unclear. The V and J ends lost 5 bases and 0 bases respectively, with 13 bases between them. The germline V gene has CDR1 SEHNR and CDR2 FQNEAQ (reference sequence). The CDR3 loop spans 15 amino acids. CDR3 sequence (DNA): TGTGCCAGCAGCGATATTCCAAAGACTAACTATGGCTACACCTTC. It translates to CASSDIPKTNYGYTF.

V usage is TRBV18 and J usage is TRBJ2-1; 10 bases agree with TRBD2. With V trimmed by 3 bases and J by 5 bases, 7 bases remained unmatched. CDR1 is KGHSH and CDR2 is LQKENI in the germline V gene. The CDR3 contains 16 residues. CDR3 sequence reads: CASSPGLADVDNEQFF. As DNA, the CDR3 is TGTGCCAGCTCACCCGGACTAGCGGACGTGGACAATGAGCAGTTCTTC.

The V and J genes are TRBV6-5 and TRBJ2-3, with D possibly TRBD2 on 5 matching bases. There are 14 residues in the CDR3. CDR1 is MNHEY and CDR2 is SVGAGI in the germline V gene. V lost 6 bases and J 0 bases, leaving 10 bases between the germline ends. CDR3 bases: TGTGCCAGCAGCCGAGGGAGTAGCACAGATACGCAGTATTTT. Its protein product is CASSRGSSTDTQYF.

A remark on this clone: At one of its ends the junction is not consistent with the germline gene, which may arise from a read error. The rearrangement links TRBV29-1 to TRBJ1-1; TRBD1 might be the D (5 bases). From germline, CDR1 is SQVTM and CDR2 ANQGSEA. The CDR3 runs to 12 residues. For the CDR3, the DNA is TGCAGCGTTCAAGACAGTTTGGAGGAAGCTTTCTTT. This encodes CSVQDSLEEAFF.

This clone has a single count. J is TRBJ2-7 and V is TRBV5-1; 8 nucleotides line up with TRBD1. V lost 4 bases, J lost 3 bases, and 3 bases stayed unmatched. The CDR3 loop spans 13 amino acids. CDR1 and CDR2 from the germline V gene are SGHRS and YFSETQ. The CDR3 DNA reads TGCGCCAGCAGCCCGACAGGGGACTACGAGCAGTACTTC. Translating gives CASSPTGDYEQYF. The variable domain in full, with the rest retrieved from reference TRBV5-1 and TRBJ2-7, is KAGVTQTPRYLIKTRGQQVTLSCSPISGHRSVSWYQQTPGQGLQFLFEYFSETQRNKGNFPGRFSGRQFSNSRSEMNVSTLELGDSALYLCASSPTGDYEQYFGPGTRLTVT.

The chain employs TRBV5-4 and TRBJ1-2, with D possibly being TRBD1 (5 bases). Germline V gene sequence: CDR1 SGHNT, CDR2 YYREEE (reference sequence). Trimming took off 4 bases at V and 2 bases at J, with 15 bases between the two ends. This CDR3 has 15 amino acids. The CDR3 DNA follows: TGTGCCAGCAGCCCGATGCAGGGCAACAACTATGGCTACACCTTC. Amino acid sequence: CASSPMQGNNYGYTF.

The gene calls are TRBV27 and TRBJ2-3; D perhaps matches TRBD1 (5 bases). Germline CDR1 MNHEY, CDR2 SMNVEV (reference sequence). V was cut by 5 bases and J by 4 bases, with 16 bases left in between. CDR3 length equals 15 residues. The CDR3 protein is CASSEGSLGADTQYF. The CDR3 DNA is TGTGCCAGCAGTGAAGGCAGTCTAGGGGCAGATACGCAGTATTTT.

In this sample, this clone turned up once. The V call is TRBV7-2, the J call TRBJ1-6; 10 positions agree with TRBD1. V was clipped by 5 bases and J by 7 bases; unmatched bases: 8. Germline V gives CDR1 SGHTA, CDR2 FQGNSA. The CDR3 has 16 residues. The CDR3 bases are TGTGCCAGCAGCCTAAGGACGGGACAGGGGAATTCACCCCTCCACTTT. Its translation: CASSLRTGQGNSPLHF.

This chain links TRBV29-1 with TRBJ1-4; D ambiguous. This CDR3 spans 12 amino acids. V shed 5 bases and J shed 0 bases, with 4 bases lying between them. Germline V gene data show CDR1 as SQVTM and CDR2 as ANQGSEA. The chain's CDR3 is CSVSATNEKLFF. The CDR3 coding sequence is TGCAGCGTTTCCGCAACTAATGAAAAACTGTTTTTT.

The rearrangement uses TRBV30 and TRBJ1-1; 7 bases align to TRBD1. Germline V gene sequence: CDR1 GTSNPN, CDR2 SVGIG (reference sequence). The CDR3 covers 13 residues. The J segment lost 4 bases and the V segment lost 5 bases, leaving 7 bases of the junction unmatched. CDR3 coding DNA: TGTGCCTGGGACAGGGACGTTAGCACTGAAGCTTTCTTT. It translates to CAWDRDVSTEAFF. Drawing the rest from reference TRBV30 and TRBJ1-1, the complete variable domain is SQTIHQWPATLVQPVGSPLSLECTVEGTSNPNLYWYRQAAGRGLQLLFYSVGIGQISSEVPQNLSASRPQDRQFILSSKKLLLSDSGFYLCAWDRDVSTEAFFGQGTRLTVV.

V is TRBV28 and J is TRBJ1-4; no clear D. The CDR3 spans 17 residues. The V gene lost 3 bases and the J gene lost 3 bases, with 17 bases spanning the gap. Germline CDR1 MDHEN, CDR2 SYDVKM. CDR3 protein: CASSLGAFPGANEKLFF. The CDR3 DNA follows: TGTGCCAGCAGTTTGGGAGCGTTCCCCGGGGCTAATGAAAAACTGTTTTTT.

V usage is TRBV27 and J usage is TRBJ1-6; no reliable D call. Germline V gives CDR1 MNHEY, CDR2 SMNVEV (reference sequence). This CDR3 is built from 15 residues. The V gene lost 2 bases and the J gene lost 4 bases, with 9 bases spanning the gap. The CDR3 coding sequence is TGTGCCAGCAGTTTACGCACAGTTTATAATTCACCCCTCCACTTT. It translates to CASSLRTVYNSPLHF.

The V call is TRBV7-9, the J call TRBJ1-4; tentatively, D is TRBD1 (5 bases). This CDR3 has 14 residues. Trimming removed 1 base at V and 5 bases at J, with 8 bases between. Germline lookup yields CDR1 SEHNR and CDR2 FQNEAQ (reference sequence). The CDR3 loop is CASSLVKGNEKLFF. The CDR3 coding sequence is TGTGCCAGCAGCTTAGTTAAGGGGAATGAAAAACTGTTTTTT.